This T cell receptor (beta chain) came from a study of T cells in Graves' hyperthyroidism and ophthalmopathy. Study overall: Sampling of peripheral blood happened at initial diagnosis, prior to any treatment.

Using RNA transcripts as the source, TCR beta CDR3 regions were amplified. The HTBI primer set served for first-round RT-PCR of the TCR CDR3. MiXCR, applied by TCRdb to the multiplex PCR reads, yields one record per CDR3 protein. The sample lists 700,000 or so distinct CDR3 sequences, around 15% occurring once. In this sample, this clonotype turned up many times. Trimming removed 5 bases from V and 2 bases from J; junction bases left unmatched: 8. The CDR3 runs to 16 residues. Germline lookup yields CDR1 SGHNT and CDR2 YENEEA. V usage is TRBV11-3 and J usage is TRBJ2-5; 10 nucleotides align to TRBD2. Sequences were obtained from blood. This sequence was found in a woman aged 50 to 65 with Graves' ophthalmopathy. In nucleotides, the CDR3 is TGTGCCAGCAGCCGAATCACTAGCGGGAAACAAGAGACCCAGTACTTC. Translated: CASSRITSGKQETQYF.